The next 25 T cell receptor beta chains were all read from a single sample in a study of blood T cell repertoires in COVID-19. The data were produced by immunoSEQ multiplex PCR, yet TCRdb's version contains in-frame clones alone and is incomplete. The sample shows around 280,000 clones, roughly 90% of them seen only once. The sequenced sample consisted of peripheral blood. These receptors all come from a woman in her thirties with COVID-19, enrolled during active disease.

The chain joins TRBV11-2 to TRBJ2-1; TRBD2 matches 9 bases. Germline loops: CDR1 SGHAT, CDR2 FQNNGV. This CDR3 is built from 15 residues. Losses at the gene ends were 5 bases for V and 9 bases for J; bases not matched to a gene: 11. The DNA of the CDR3 is TGTGCCAGCAGCGATACGGGACTAGCTCCTGTTGAGCAGTTCTTC. Protein product: CASSDTGLAPVEQFF.

This clone was picked up a small number of times. The rearrangement uses TRBV12-2 and TRBJ1-2; the D call TRBD1 from the table was never checked on the DNA. TRBV12-2 corresponds to a pseudogene. The CDR3 has 15 amino acids. CDR3 loop: CASRYSLRGAYGYTF. In DNA form, the CDR3 reads TGTGCAAGTCGCTACTCTCTCAGGGGAGCCTATGGCTACACCTTC.

This clone was seen only once. This chain connects TRBV11-2 to TRBJ2-7, with 14 bases matching TRBD2. V trimming: 6 bases; J trimming: 4 bases; junction bases outside the gene matches: 8. Germline V gene sequence: CDR1 SGHAT, CDR2 FQNNGV. The CDR3 loop spans 16 amino acids. The CDR3 nucleotides are TGTGCCAGCAGGACTAGCGGGGGGGCCGGGGATTACGAGCAGTACTTC. Translation: CASRTSGGAGDYEQYF.

The chain links TRBV5-1 to TRBJ1-4; a possible D gene is TRBD1 (5 bases). Trimming cost V 3 bases and J 6 bases, with 6 bases left between them. The CDR3 runs to 12 residues. Germline V gene data show CDR1 as SGHRS and CDR2 as YFSETQ. The CDR3 here is CASSSGDEKLFF. In DNA form, the CDR3 reads TGCGCCAGCAGCTCGGGGGATGAAAAACTGTTTTTT.

This sequence joins TRBV4-2 and TRBJ2-7, with a tentative D call TRBD2 (5 bases). Looked up from germline, CDR1 is LGHNA and CDR2 is YNFKEQ. This CDR3 spans 15 amino acids. Trimming left V 1 base short and J 1 base short, with 11 bases between. CDR3 nucleotides: TGTGCCAGCAGCCAAGCTTTAGCGAGTTCCTACGAGCAGTACTTC. Encoded protein: CASSQALASSYEQYF.

DNA for the CDR3: TGTGCCAGCTCACCACCGAGACTAGCGGGGAACTCCTACGAGCAGTACTTC. It specifies CASSPPRLAGNSYEQYF. The rearrangement joins TRBV18 to TRBJ2-7; 11 nucleotides agree with TRBD2. V lost 0 bases, J lost 0 bases, and 4 bases stayed unmatched. The CDR3 loop spans 17 amino acids. From germline, CDR1 is KGHSH and CDR2 LQKENI.

The chain couples TRBV4-1 to TRBJ2-5; the match to TRBD2 covers 7 bases. V lost 3 bases and J lost 5; bases outside the gene matches: 18. Germline assignment: CDR1 MGHRA and CDR2 YSYEKL. This CDR3 contains 18 residues. This chain's CDR3 is CASSQQTPSGTGGETQYF. DNA for the CDR3: TGCGCCAGCAGCCAGCAGACACCCAGCGGGACCGGAGGGGAGACCCAGTACTTC.

The rearrangement links TRBV5-1 to TRBJ1-2; D gene unclear. The CDR3 consists of 14 residues. Germline loops: CDR1 SGHRS, CDR2 YFSETQ. V lost 2 bases, J lost 8 bases, and 16 bases lay in between. CDR3 in DNA: TGCGCCAGCAGCTTTGACACAGTCGCGGGAGGCTACACCTTC. It encodes CASSFDTVAGGYTF.

The J gene is TRBJ1-5, the V gene TRBV5-1; 11 nucleotides line up with TRBD1. Unmatched junction bases numbered 9, after V lost 4 bases and J lost 6 bases. This CDR3 spans 16 amino acids. Germline V gene lookup returns CDR1 SGHRS and CDR2 YFSETQ. CDR3 DNA sequence: TGCGCCAGCAGCCCGAGTGGGACAGGGGGTAGTCAGCCCCAGCATTTT. Translation gives CASSPSGTGGSQPQHF.

This chain joins TRBV9 and TRBJ1-2, with a possible D match to TRBD1 (5 bases). CDR1 and CDR2 (germline): SGDLS, YYNGEE. The length of the CDR3 is 13 residues. V was pared by 4 bases and J by 4 bases, with 11 bases between. CDR3 region: CASSPRGGYGYTF. As DNA, the CDR3 is TGTGCCAGCAGCCCCCGCGGGGGCTATGGCTACACCTTC.

The CDR3, as DNA: TGTGCCAGCAGTCGCAGGGGTTCGGGCACTGAAGCTTTCTTT. It encodes CASSRRGSGTEAFF. The rearrangement joins TRBV5-4 to TRBJ1-1; TRBD1 might be the D (6 bases). Germline loops: CDR1 SGHNT, CDR2 YYREEE (reference sequence). Deletions cut 5 bases from V and 4 bases from J, with 15 bases between. The CDR3 consists of 14 residues.

This sequence joins TRBV5-1 and TRBJ1-3, with TRBD1 as a possible D gene (5 bases). Germline V gene data show CDR1 as SGHRS and CDR2 as YFSETQ. Trimming left V 4 bases short and J 9 bases short, with 35 bases between. The CDR3 spans 20 residues. The CDR3 DNA follows: TGCGCCAGCAGCCCAGGGCCGACTAGCGGGGGGAGCCTCTGGAGGGGCACCATATATTTT. This codes for CASSPGPTSGGSLWRGTIYF. The entire variable domain, with the rest obtained from reference TRBV5-1 and TRBJ1-3, is as follows: KAGVTQTPRYLIKTRGQQVTLSCSPISGHRSVSWYQQTPGQGLQFLFEYFSETQRNKGNFPGRFSGRQFSNSRSEMNVSTLELGDSALYLCASSPGPTSGGSLWRGTIYFGEGSWLTVV.

This rearrangement joins TRBV19 to TRBJ2-4, with D perhaps TRBD1 (6 bases). The CDR3 has 18 amino acids. The V end was cut by 9 bases, the J end by 0 bases, with 24 bases between. Looked up from germline, CDR1 is LNHDA and CDR2 is SQIVND (reference sequence). CDR3 protein: CARIKSRGGLLAKNIQYF. As DNA, the CDR3 is TGTGCCAGGATAAAAAGCCGAGGGGGTTTACTAGCCAAAAACATTCAGTACTTC.

V and J are TRBV4-1 and TRBJ1-1; the D gene is possibly TRBD1 (6 bases). The ends were cut back, 3 bases at V and 2 bases at J, with 13 bases in the middle. Germline-derived CDR1 and CDR2 are MGHRA and YSYEKL. CDR3 size: 15 residues. The CDR3 sequence is CASSQGPQGNTEAFF. The DNA of the CDR3 is TGCGCCAGCAGCCAGGGGCCACAGGGAAACACTGAAGCTTTCTTT.

This clone was counted only a few times. The rearrangement uses TRBV19 and TRBJ1-2; possible D gene TRBD1, 6 bases. CDR3 length equals 12 residues. The germline V gene encodes CDR1 LNHDA and CDR2 SQIVND (reference sequence). V lost 9 bases to trimming and J lost 4 bases, with 12 bases between them. CDR3 DNA: TGTGCCAGCCAACAGGGTCGCTATGGCTACACCTTC. Translated: CASQQGRYGYTF.

CDR3 DNA sequence: TGCGCCAGCAGCCAGATAACAGAAGTGAACACTGAAGCTTTCTTT. Its protein product is CASSQITEVNTEAFF. The gene calls are TRBV4-1 and TRBJ1-1, with no clear D. Deletions cut 3 bases from V and 0 bases from J, with 11 bases between. Germline-derived CDR1 and CDR2 are MGHRA and YSYEKL. This CDR3 is built from 15 residues.

V is TRBV7-9 and J is TRBJ1-4; 11 bases are a match to TRBD1. Trimming cost V 5 bases and J 8 bases; bases outside gene matches: 10. CDR3 length: 16 residues. Germline V CDR1 and CDR2: SEHNR, FQNEAQ (reference sequence). The DNA for the CDR3 is TGTGCCAGCAGCGACCGGCCCGGGACAGGGGGAGAAAAACTGTTTTTT. Residues: CASSDRPGTGGEKLFF.

This clone has a handful of counts. The chain recombines TRBV7-2 with TRBJ1-6; 9 positions agree with TRBD1. J gave up 6 bases and V 3 bases, and 0 bases lay outside the gene matches. This CDR3 contains 14 residues. Germline CDR1 SGHTA, CDR2 FQGNSA. The CDR3 DNA reads as TGTGCCAGCAGCTTGGACAGGGGTAATTCACCCCTCCACTTT. It yields the protein CASSLDRGNSPLHF. The variable domain in full, completed from reference TRBV7-2 and TRBJ1-6, reads GAGVSQSPSNKVTEKGKDVELRCDPISGHTALYWYRQSLGQGLEFLIYFQGNSAPDKSGLPSDRFSAERTGGSVSTLTIQRTQQEDSAVYLCASSLDRGNSPLHFGNGTRLTVT.

The V call is TRBV15, the J call TRBJ2-7; possible D gene TRBD2, 5 bases. This CDR3 comprises 16 residues. Trimming pared 3 bases from V and 7 bases from J, leaving 22 bases between. Germline CDR1 and CDR2: LNHNV and YYDKDF (reference sequence). CDR3 sequence reads: CATSRAAGGPLGEQYF. The CDR3 coding sequence is TGTGCCACCAGCAGGGCCGCAGGAGGACCCTTGGGGGAGCAGTACTTC.

The chain's CDR3 is CASSQVGTSGGKKDTQYF. CDR3 sequence (DNA): TGTGCCAGCAGCCAAGTAGGTACTAGCGGGGGGAAAAAGGATACGCAGTATTTT. The rearrangement joins TRBV4-2 to TRBJ2-3; 12 nucleotides align to TRBD2. This CDR3 is built from 18 residues. Germline V lookup: CDR1 LGHNA, CDR2 YNFKEQ. V lost 1 base to trimming and J lost 6 bases; unmatched junction nucleotides: 11.

This clone was seen once. The chain recombines TRBV23-1 with TRBJ2-7; 8 positions agree with TRBD2. TRBV23-1 is filed as an ORF, its function uncertain. The trim removed 4 bases at V and 3 bases at J, leaving 14 bases unmatched. The CDR3 loop spans 17 amino acids. The CDR3 protein is CASSLSPERGRIYEQYF. The CDR3 nucleotides read TGCGCCAGCAGTCTGTCACCGGAGCGGGGGAGAATCTACGAGCAGTACTTC.

Regarding this clone: A single base separates this from a much larger clone, so it may be a read error. The chain carries TRBV7-9 and TRBJ2-1; the D is unclear. The V end was cut by 1 base, the J end by 0 bases, with 7 bases between. The CDR3 covers 15 residues. Per germline, CDR1 SEHNR and CDR2 FQNEAQ (reference sequence). The CDR3 DNA sequence: TGTGCCAGCAGCTTAGTGCTAGACTCCTACAATGAGCAGTTCTTC. It yields the protein CASSLVLDSYNEQFF.

This clone was detected ten times or more. The chain combines TRBV2 with TRBJ1-4; 10 bases fit TRBD1. CDR1 and CDR2 (germline): SNHLY, FYNNEI. The ends lost 5 bases at V and 5 bases at J; junction bases unmatched: 5. The CDR3 is 15 residues long. This chain's CDR3 is CASSRTGGSNEKLFF. DNA of the CDR3: TGTGCCAGCAGTCGGACAGGGGGTTCGAATGAAAAACTGTTTTTT.

This chain uses TRBV11-2 with TRBJ1-1; weak D call: TRBD1 (6 bases). Germline CDR1 SGHAT, CDR2 FQNNGV. Deletions cut 1 base from V and 4 bases from J, with 7 bases between. The CDR3 loop spans 13 amino acids. CDR3 in amino acids: CASSLAQGTEAFF. In nucleotides, the CDR3 is TGTGCCAGCAGCTTAGCACAGGGCACTGAAGCTTTCTTT.

This clone turned up a few times. The chain has TRBV27 and TRBJ1-1, with D uncertain. This CDR3 spans 17 amino acids. V was pared by 5 bases and J by 0 bases, with 19 bases between. Germline CDR1 MNHEY, CDR2 SMNVEV (reference sequence). This CDR3 reads CASSPYPPGALNTEAFF. The CDR3 region has the DNA TGTGCCAGCAGTCCCTATCCCCCGGGAGCTTTGAACACTGAAGCTTTCTTT.